Listed below are T cell receptor beta chains from one sample, sequenced in a study of post-analysis software for immune sequencing data. TCRdb fed the PCR reads into MiXCR, producing one record per CDR3 protein. The sample gives approximately 630,000 distinct CDR3 sequences, 55% to 60% of which show up once; roughly 12% is in the top ten. Sequencing used blood. Source of these receptors: a girl between 2 and 10 years old with multiple sclerosis. Each CDR3 is given with its conserved first and last residue. Part of the rows lack a size; the others show once, few, many or a class for expanded clones.

j_call clone_size v_call cdr3_aa
TRBJ2-1 - TRBV7-3 CASSSPLGLAGGGEQFF
TRBJ2-5 - TRBV9 CASSVGRGGYQETQYF
TRBJ1-2 few TRBV20-1 CSATPDHYGYTF
TRBJ2-1 - TRBV7-9 CASSLWSGGADNEQFF
TRBJ2-1 - TRBV25-1 CASGTGRNNEQFF
TRBJ2-3 few TRBV20-1 CSARKPGLAGGTYF
TRBJ1-2 - TRBV20-1 CSATMGGLTNYGYTF
TRBJ2-1 - TRBV13 CASSVTGTGMYGQGLYNEQFF
TRBJ1-2 few TRBV25-1 CASSNPGVDGYTF
TRBJ2-1 - TRBV20-1 CSGLSYNEQFF
TRBJ2-7 - TRBV20-1 CSAREAGRGNEQYF
TRBJ2-1 - TRBV7-2 CASSLARGGLGQFF
TRBJ2-1 - TRBV11-2 CASSLASWSSYNEQFF
TRBJ2-7 - TRBV20-1 CSARAYGTSILSDAYEQYF